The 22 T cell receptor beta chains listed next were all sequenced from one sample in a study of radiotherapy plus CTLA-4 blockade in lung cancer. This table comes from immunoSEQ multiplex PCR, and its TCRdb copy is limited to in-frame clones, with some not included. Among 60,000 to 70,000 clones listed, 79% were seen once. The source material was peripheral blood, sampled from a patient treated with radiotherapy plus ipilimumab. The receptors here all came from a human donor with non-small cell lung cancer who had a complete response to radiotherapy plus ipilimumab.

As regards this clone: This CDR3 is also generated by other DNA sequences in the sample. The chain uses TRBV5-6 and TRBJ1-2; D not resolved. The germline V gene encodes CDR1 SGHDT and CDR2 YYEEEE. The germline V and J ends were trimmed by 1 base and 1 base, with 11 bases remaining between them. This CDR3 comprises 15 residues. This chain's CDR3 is CASSLSVTDNYGYTF. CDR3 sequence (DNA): TGTGCCAGCAGCTTGTCAGTAACGGATAACTATGGCTACACCTTC.

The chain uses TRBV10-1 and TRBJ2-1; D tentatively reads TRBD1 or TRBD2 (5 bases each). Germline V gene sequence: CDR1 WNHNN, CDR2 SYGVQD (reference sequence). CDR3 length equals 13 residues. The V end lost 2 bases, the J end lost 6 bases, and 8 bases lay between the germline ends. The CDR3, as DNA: TGCGCCAGCAGTGAGGCTGGGGGCAATGAGCAGTTCTTC. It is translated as CASSEAGGNEQFF.

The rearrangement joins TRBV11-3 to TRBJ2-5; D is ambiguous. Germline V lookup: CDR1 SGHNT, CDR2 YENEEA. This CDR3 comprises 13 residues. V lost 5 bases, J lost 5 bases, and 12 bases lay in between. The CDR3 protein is CASSELRRETQYF. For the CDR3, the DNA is TGTGCCAGCAGCGAACTCCGTAGGGAGACCCAGTACTTC.

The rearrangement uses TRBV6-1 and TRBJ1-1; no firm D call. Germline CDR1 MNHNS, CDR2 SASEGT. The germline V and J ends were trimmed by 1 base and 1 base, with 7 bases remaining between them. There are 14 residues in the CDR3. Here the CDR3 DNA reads TGTGCCAGCAGTGAAGGAGGGAAGAACACTGAAGCTTTCTTT. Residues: CASSEGGKNTEAFF.

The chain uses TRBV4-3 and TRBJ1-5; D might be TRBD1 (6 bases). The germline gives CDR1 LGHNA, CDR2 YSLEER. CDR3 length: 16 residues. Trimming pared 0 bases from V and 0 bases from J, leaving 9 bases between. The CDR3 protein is CASSQDRGHSNQPQHF. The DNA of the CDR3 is TGCGCCAGCAGCCAAGATCGGGGGCATAGCAATCAGCCCCAGCATTTT.

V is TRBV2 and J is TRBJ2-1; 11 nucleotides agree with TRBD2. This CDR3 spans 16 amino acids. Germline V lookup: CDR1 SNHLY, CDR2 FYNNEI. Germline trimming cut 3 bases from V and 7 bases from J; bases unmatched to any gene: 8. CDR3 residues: CASSDSLAGGQNEQFF. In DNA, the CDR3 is TGTGCCAGCAGTGACTCCCTAGCGGGGGGCCAGAATGAGCAGTTCTTC.

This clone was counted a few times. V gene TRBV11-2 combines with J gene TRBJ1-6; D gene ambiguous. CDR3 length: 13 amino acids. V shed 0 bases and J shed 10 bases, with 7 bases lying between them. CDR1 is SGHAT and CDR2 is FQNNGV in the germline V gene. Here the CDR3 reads CASSLDLRSPLHF. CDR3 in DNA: TGTGCCAGCAGCTTAGATCTAAGGTCACCCCTCCACTTT.

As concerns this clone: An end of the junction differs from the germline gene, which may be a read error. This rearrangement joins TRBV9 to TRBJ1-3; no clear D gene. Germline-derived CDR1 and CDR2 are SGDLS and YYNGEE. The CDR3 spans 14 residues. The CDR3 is CASRGGCDWKHHIF. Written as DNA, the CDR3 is TGTGCCAGCAGGGGAGGGTGCGACTGGAAACACCATATATTT.

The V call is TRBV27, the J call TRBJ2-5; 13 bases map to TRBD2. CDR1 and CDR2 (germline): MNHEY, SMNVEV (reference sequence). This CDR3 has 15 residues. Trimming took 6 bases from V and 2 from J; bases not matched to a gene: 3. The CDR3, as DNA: TGTGCCAGCAGCAAGGGACTAGCGGGACAAGAGACCCAGTACTTC. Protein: CASSKGLAGQETQYF.

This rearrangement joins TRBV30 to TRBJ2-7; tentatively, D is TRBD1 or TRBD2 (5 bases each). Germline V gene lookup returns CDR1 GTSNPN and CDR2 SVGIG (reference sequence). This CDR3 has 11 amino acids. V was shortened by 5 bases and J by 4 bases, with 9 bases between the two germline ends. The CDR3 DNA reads TGTGCCTGGGGGGGTTCTTACGAGCAGTACTTC. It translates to CAWGGSYEQYF. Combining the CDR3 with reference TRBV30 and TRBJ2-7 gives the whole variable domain SQTIHQWPATLVQPVGSPLSLECTVEGTSNPNLYWYRQAAGRGLQLLFYSVGIGQISSEVPQNLSASRPQDRQFILSSKKLLLSDSGFYLCAWGGSYEQYFGPGTRLTVT.

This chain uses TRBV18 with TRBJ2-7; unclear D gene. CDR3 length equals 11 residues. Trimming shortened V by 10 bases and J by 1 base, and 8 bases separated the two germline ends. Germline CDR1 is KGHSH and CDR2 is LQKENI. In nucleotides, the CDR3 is TGTGCCATTCTACCATCCTACGAGCAGTACGTC. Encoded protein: CAILPSYEQYV.

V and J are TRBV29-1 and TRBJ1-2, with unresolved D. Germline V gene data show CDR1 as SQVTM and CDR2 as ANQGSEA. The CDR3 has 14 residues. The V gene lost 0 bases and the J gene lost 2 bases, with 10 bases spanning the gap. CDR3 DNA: TGCAGCGTTGAAGATTGGCTCGAGAACTATGGCTACACCTTC. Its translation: CSVEDWLENYGYTF. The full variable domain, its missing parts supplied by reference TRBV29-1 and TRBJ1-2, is SAVISQKPSRDICQRGTSLTIQCQVDSQVTMMFWYRQQPGQSLTLIATANQGSEATYESGFVIDKFPISRPNLTFSTLTVSNMSPEDSSIYLCSVEDWLENYGYTFGSGTRLTVV.

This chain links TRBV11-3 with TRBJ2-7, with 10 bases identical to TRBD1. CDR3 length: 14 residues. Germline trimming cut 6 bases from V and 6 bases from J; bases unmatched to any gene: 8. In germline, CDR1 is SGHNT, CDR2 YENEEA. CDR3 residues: CASSSGTGVGEQYF. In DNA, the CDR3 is TGTGCCAGCAGTTCCGGGACAGGGGTTGGCGAGCAGTACTTC.

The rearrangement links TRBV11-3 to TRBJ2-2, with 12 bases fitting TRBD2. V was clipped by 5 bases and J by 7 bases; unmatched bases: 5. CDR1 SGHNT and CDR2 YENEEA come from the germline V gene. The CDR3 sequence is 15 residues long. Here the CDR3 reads CASSRTSGRIGELFF. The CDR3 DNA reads TGTGCCAGCAGCCGCACTAGCGGGAGGATCGGGGAGCTGTTTTTT.

In DNA form, the CDR3 reads TGTGCCAGCAGCGAACGGGGAGAAGCTTTCTTT. It specifies CASSERGEAFF. This chain uses TRBV11-3 with TRBJ1-1; no clear D. Trimming removed 5 bases from V and 8 bases from J, with 9 bases in between. CDR1 is SGHNT and CDR2 is YENEEA in the germline V gene. The CDR3 totals 11 residues.

The CDR3 protein is CASSPNRGPSYEQYV. CDR3 bases: TGTGCCAGCAGCCCGAACAGGGGACCCTCCTACGAGCAGTACGTC. The chain uses TRBV28 and TRBJ2-7; 7 bases match TRBD1. With 6 bases clipped from V and 0 bases from J, the junction kept 8 bases outside the gene matches. CDR3 length: 15 amino acids. In germline, CDR1 is MDHEN, CDR2 SYDVKM.

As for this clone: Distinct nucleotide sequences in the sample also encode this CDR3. In nucleotides, the CDR3 is TGCGCCAGCAGCCAAGATGGACCGGGGGCCAACACCGGGGAGCTGTTTTTT. This encodes CASSQDGPGANTGELFF. The chain carries TRBV4-3 and TRBJ2-2; either TRBD1 or TRBD2 may supply D (6 bases each). The CDR3 has 17 amino acids. V was trimmed by 0 bases and J by 2 bases, leaving 13 bases between them. Germline lookup yields CDR1 LGHNA and CDR2 YSLEER.

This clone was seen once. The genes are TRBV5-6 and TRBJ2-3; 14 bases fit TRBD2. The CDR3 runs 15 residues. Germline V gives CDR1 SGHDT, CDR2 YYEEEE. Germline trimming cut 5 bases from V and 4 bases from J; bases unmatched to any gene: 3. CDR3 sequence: CASRGLAGVADTQYF. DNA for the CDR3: TGTGCCAGCAGGGGACTAGCGGGGGTCGCAGATACGCAGTATTTT.

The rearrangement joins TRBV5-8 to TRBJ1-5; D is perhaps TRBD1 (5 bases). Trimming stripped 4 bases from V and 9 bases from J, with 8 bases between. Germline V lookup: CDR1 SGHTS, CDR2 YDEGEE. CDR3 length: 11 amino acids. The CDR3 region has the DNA TGTGCCAGCAGCCGGAGGGGGCCCCAGCATTTT. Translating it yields CASSRRGPQHF. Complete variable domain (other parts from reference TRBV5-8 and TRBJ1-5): EAGVTQSPTHLIKTRGQQATLRCSPISGHTSVYWYQQALGLGLQFLLWYDEGEERNRGNFPPRFSGRQFPNYSSELNVNALELEDSALYLCASSRRGPQHFGDGTRLSIL.

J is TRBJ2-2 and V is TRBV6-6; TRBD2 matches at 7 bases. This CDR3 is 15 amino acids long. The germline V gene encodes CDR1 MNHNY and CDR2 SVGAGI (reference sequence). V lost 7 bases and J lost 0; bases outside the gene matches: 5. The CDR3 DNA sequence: TGTGCCAGCATTCCTAGCGGCGCGAACACCGGGGAGCTGTTTTTT. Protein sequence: CASIPSGANTGELFF.

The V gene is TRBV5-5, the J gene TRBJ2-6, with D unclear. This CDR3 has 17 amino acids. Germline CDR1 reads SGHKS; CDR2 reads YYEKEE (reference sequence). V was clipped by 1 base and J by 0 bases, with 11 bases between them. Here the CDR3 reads CASSLTPQNSGANVLTF. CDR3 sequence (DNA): TGTGCCAGCAGCTTGACTCCCCAGAACTCTGGGGCCAACGTCCTGACTTTC. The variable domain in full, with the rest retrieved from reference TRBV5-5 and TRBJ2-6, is DAGVTQSPTHLIKTRGQQVTLRCSPISGHKSVSWYQQVLGQGPQFIFQYYEKEERGRGNFPDRFSARQFPNYSSELNVNALLLGDSALYLCASSLTPQNSGANVLTFGAGSRLTVL.

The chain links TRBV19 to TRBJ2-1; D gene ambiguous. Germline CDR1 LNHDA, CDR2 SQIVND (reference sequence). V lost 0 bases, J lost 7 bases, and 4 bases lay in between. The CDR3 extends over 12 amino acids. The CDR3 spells CASSIDGNEQFF. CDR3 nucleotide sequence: TGTGCCAGTAGTATAGACGGGAATGAGCAGTTCTTC.